This T cell receptor (beta chain) is drawn from a study of cytomegalovirus exposure and HLA in healthy donors. PCR was performed using 60 Vbeta and 13 Jbeta primers. Per the original data handling: Approximately 11 million shared chains were among the 60 million to 80 million unique TCR beta chains that a later analysis counted. The table came from immunoSEQ multiplex PCR; TCRdb's copy has only in-frame clones and leaves some out. V, J and clone size reflect that table, while D and trimming were determined from the DNA. The sample includes about 200,000 clones, roughly 85% of them seen just once. The CDR3 extends over 16 amino acids. In germline, CDR1 is SGHNT, CDR2 YENEEA. V was shortened by 5 bases and J by 2 bases, with 16 bases between the two germline ends. Study results and caveats: Earlier analysis looked at TCR beta V segments, and most were productive about 90% or about 30% of the time. Associated with HLA alleles at 0.05 false discovery rate in a later analysis were around 15,000 TCR beta sequences. In a later analysis, TCR beta V- and J-gene trimming showed a link to a missense DCLRE1C variant.

This clone has a single count. Its antigen is not identified. The sample taken for sequencing was PBMCs. This receptor was identified in a woman aged 25-40 years in good health and CMV-seropositive. The genes are TRBV11-3 and TRBJ2-1; TRBD1 is a possible D gene (6 bases). The CDR3 protein is CASSATGSRAYNEQFF. DNA of the CDR3: TGTGCCAGCAGCGCAACAGGGTCGAGGGCCTACAATGAGCAGTTCTTC. The complete variable domain, with remaining parts taken from reference TRBV11-3 and TRBJ2-1, reads EAGVVQSPRYKIIEKKQPVAFWCNPISGHNTLYWYLQNLGQGPELLIRYENEEAVDDSQLPKDRFSAERLKGVDSTLKIQPAELGDSAVYLCASSATGSRAYNEQFFGPGTRLTVL.